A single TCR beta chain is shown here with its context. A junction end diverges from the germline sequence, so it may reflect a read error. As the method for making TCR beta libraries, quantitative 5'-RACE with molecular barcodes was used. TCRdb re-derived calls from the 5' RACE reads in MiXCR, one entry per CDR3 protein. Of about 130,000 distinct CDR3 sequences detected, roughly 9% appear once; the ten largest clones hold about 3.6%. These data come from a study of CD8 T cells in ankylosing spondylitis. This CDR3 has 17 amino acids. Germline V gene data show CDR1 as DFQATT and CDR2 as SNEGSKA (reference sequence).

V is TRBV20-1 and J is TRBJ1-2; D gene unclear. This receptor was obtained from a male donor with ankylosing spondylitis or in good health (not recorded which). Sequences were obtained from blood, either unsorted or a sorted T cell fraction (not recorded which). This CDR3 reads CCARDFEKTSGNYGYTF. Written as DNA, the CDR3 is TGCTGTGCTAGAGATTTTGAGAAAACGTCAGGCAACTATGGCTACACCTTC.